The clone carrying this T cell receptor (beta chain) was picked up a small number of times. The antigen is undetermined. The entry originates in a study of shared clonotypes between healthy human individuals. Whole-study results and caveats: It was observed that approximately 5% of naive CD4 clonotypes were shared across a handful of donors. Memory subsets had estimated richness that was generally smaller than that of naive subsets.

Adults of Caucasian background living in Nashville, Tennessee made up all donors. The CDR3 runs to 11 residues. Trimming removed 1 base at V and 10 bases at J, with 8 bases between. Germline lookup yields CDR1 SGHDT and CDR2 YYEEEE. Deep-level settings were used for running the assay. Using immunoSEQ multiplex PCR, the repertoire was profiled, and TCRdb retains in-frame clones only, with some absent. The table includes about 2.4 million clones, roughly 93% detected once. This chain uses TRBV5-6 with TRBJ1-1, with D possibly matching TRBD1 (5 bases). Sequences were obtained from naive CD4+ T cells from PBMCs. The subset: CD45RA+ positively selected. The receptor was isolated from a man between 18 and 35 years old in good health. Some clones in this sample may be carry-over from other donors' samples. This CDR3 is CASSLRGRAFF. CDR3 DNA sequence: TGTGCCAGCAGCTTGAGGGGTCGAGCTTTCTTT.